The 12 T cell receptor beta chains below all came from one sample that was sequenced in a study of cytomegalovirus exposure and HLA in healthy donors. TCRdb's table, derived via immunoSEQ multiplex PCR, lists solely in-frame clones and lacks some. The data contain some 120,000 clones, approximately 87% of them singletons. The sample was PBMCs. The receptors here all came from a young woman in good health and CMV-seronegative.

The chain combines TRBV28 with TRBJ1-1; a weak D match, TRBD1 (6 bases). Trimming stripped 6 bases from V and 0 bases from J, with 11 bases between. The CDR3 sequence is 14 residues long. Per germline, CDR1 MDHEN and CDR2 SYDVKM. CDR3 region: CASSPGALNTEAFF. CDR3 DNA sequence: TGTGCCAGCAGCCCAGGGGCCCTGAACACTGAAGCTTTCTTT.

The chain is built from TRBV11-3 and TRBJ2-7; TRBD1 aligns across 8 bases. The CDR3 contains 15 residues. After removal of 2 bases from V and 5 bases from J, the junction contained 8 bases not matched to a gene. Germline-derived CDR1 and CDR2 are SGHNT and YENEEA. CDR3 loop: CASSLTRTGHNEQYF. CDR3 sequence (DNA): TGTGCCAGCAGCTTAACCCGGACAGGGCATAACGAGCAGTACTTC.

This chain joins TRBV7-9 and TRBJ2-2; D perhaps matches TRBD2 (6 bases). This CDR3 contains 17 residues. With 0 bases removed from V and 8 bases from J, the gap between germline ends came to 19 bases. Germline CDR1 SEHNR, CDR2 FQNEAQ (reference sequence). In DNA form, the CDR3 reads TGTGCCAGCAGCTTAGCGGGTTCGGCGGGGCTCATGGGGGAGCTGTTTTTT. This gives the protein CASSLAGSAGLMGELFF.

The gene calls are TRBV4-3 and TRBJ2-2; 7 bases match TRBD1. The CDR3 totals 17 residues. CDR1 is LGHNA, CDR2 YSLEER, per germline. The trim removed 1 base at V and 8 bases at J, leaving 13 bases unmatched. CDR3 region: CASSQGEGGAKTGELFF. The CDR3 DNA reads TGCGCCAGCAGCCAAGGGGAAGGGGGCGCGAAAACTGGGGAGCTGTTTTTT.

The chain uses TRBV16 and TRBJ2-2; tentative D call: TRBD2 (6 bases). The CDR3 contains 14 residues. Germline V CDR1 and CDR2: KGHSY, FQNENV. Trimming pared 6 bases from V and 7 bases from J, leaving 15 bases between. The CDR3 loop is CASSHGTLNGELFF. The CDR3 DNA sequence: TGTGCCAGCAGTCACGGGACTCTCAACGGGGAGCTGTTTTTT.

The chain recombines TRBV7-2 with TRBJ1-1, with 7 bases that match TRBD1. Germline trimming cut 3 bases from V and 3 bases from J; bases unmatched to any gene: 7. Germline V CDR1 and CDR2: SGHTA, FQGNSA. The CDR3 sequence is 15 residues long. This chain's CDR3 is CASSFSTGRYTEAFF. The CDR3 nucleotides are TGTGCCAGCAGCTTCTCGACAGGGCGTTACACTGAAGCTTTCTTT.

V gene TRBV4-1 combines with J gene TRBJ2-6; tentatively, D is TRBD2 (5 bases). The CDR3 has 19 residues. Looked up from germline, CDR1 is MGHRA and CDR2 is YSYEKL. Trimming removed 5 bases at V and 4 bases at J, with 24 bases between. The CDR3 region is CASSVIAGVAKTGANVLTF. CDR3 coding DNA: TGCGCCAGCAGCGTCATCGCGGGCGTAGCTAAGACCGGGGCCAACGTCCTGACTTTC.

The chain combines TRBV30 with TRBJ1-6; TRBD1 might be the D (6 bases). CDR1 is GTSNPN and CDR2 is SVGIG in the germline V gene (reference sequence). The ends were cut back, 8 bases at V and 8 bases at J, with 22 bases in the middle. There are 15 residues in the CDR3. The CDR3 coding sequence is TGTGCCCGGTCTAGCCCAGGGGTTCGGCATTCACCCCTCCACTTT. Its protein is CARSSPGVRHSPLHF.

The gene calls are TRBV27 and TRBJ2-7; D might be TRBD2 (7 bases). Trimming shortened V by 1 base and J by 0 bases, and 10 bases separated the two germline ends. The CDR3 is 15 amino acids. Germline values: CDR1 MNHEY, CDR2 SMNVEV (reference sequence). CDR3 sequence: CASSLWGGLSYEQYF. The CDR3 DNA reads TGTGCCAGCAGTTTATGGGGGGGGCTCTCCTACGAGCAGTACTTC.

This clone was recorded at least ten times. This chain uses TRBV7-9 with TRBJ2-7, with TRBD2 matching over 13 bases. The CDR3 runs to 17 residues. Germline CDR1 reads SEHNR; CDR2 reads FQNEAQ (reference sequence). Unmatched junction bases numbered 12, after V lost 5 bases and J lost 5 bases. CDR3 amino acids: CASSLGTSGASINEQYF. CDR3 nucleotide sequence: TGTGCCAGCAGCCTAGGGACTAGCGGGGCTTCGATCAACGAGCAGTACTTC.

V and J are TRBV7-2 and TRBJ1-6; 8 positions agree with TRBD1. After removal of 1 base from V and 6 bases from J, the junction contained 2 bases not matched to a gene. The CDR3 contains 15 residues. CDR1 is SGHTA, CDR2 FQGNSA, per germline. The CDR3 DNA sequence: TGTGCCAGCAGCTTAGTGACAGGGGCTAATTCACCCCTCCACTTT. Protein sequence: CASSLVTGANSPLHF.

The CDR3 protein is CASSQGTSGEKLFF. CDR3 bases: TGCGCCAGCAGCCAAGGGACTTCGGGAGAAAAACTGTTTTTT. The chain combines TRBV4-3 with TRBJ1-4; unclear D gene. V gave up 1 base and J gave up 8 bases, with 11 bases separating them. The CDR3 contains 14 residues. CDR1 and CDR2 (germline): LGHNA, YSLEER.